This is a list of T cell receptor beta chains from one sample in a study of beta chain features in type 1 diabetes. Using immunoSEQ multiplex PCR, the repertoire was profiled, and TCRdb retains in-frame clones only, with some absent. The table lists 200,000 to 300,000 clones, approximately 11% of them singletons. The sequenced material came from naive CD4+ T cells from blood. These receptors were collected from a man aged 30-40 years with type 1 diabetes. Each CDR3 is given with its conserved first and last residue. D genes are given only for firm matches. Clone size is not always given. Where it is, it says once, few, many or a class for expanded clones.

TRBV7-2,12,TRBD1,NA,TRBJ2-7,TGTGCCAGCAGCTTAGACAGGGGGTGGAAGTACTTC,CASSLDRGWKYF
TRBV20-1,10,NA,NA,TRBJ2-1,TGCAGTGCTATCAGGGATGAGCAGTTCTTC,CSAIRDEQFF
TRBV29-1,15,NA,few,TRBJ1-5,TGCAGCGTCCTTTTACAGGGAGTGGGCAATCAGCCCCAGCATTTT,CSVLLQGVGNQPQHF
TRBV10-3,13,TRBD1,NA,TRBJ1-2,TGTGCCATCAGTGAGTCGAGGGACAGACCTCCCACCTTC,CAISESRDRPPTF
TRBV9,15,TRBD2,NA,TRBJ2-1,TGTGCCAGCAGCGTAGCGGGGGGTCCCTACAATGAGCAGTTCTTC,CASSVAGGPYNEQFF
TRBV27,14,NA,NA,TRBJ2-5,TGTGCCAGCAGTTTAGGGCAGGGGATGAGGGCCCAGTACTTC,CASSLGQGMRAQYF
TRBV9,16,TRBD2,few,TRBJ2-7,TGTGCCAGCAGCGTAGGTCCGGGACTACAGGACTACGAGCAGTACTTC,CASSVGPGLQDYEQYF
TRBV9,14,NA,NA,TRBJ2-5,TGTGCCAGCAGCGTCCGGGGGTCCCAAGAGACCCAGTACTTC,CASSVRGSQETQYF
TRBV7-3,12,NA,NA,TRBJ1-1,TGTGCCAGCAGCCCGAGTCCCGGCAGGGCTTTCTTT,CASSPSPGRAFF
TRBV7-9,11,NA,NA,TRBJ1-2,TGTGCCAGCAGCTCGACAGGAGGCTACACCTTC,CASSSTGGYTF
TRBV5-4,14,TRBD1,few,TRBJ1-6,TGTGCCAGTACTCGACAGGGTGAGAATTCACCCCTCCACTTT,CASTRQGENSPLHF
TRBV4-1,14,NA,NA,TRBJ2-7,TGCGCCAGCAGCCAAGGCGGGACGCTCTACGAGCAGTACTTC,CASSQGGTLYEQYF
TRBV19,11,NA,NA,TRBJ2-3,TGTGCCAGTCGACTCACAGATACGCAGTATTTT,CASRLTDTQYF
TRBV15,15,TRBD2,few,TRBJ2-7,TGTGCCACCAGCAGAGATGCGGGGGTAGGGTACGAGCAGTACTTC,CATSRDAGVGYEQYF
TRBV7-6,18,NA,NA,TRBJ2-1,TGTGCCAGCAGCCCGGTGACAGGTTCTTCCAGCTCCTACAATGAGCAGTTCTTC,CASSPVTGSSSSYNEQFF
TRBV21-1,14,NA,NA,TRBJ2-7,TGTGCCAGCAGCAAAGACAGAAGCTCCTACGAGCAGTACTTC,CASSKDRSSYEQYF
TRBV5-1,14,NA,NA,TRBJ2-5,TGCGCCAGCAGCTTGGAGTGGGGGGAAGAGACCCAGTACTTC,CASSLEWGEETQYF
TRBV30,15,TRBD1,few,TRBJ1-6,TGTGCCTGGAGTGTACGTGGACAGGGTCGGGCACCCCTCCACTTT,CAWSVRGQGRAPLHF
TRBV15,15,TRBD2,NA,TRBJ2-7,TGTGCCACCAGCAGCGCCGATCCAGCGGGGGCCCCCCAGTACTTC,CATSSADPAGAPQYF
TRBV6-5,15,TRBD1,few,TRBJ1-1,TGTGCCAGCAGTTTTTGGGACAGAGTGAACACTGAAGCTTTCTTT,CASSFWDRVNTEAFF
TRBV19,16,NA,NA,TRBJ1-5,TGTGCCAGTAGTGCGAACCGGGGTGTGAGCAATCAGCCCCAGCATTTT,CASSANRGVSNQPQHF
TRBV6-6,14,NA,NA,TRBJ2-5,TGTGCCAGCAGCCTAACCGGGAGACCAGAGACCCAGTACTTC,CASSLTGRPETQYF
TRBV5-6,13,TRBD1,few,TRBJ2-1,TGTGCCAGCAGCCGGGACAGGGATAATGAGCAGTTCTTC,CASSRDRDNEQFF
TRBV2,14,NA,NA,TRBJ2-1,TGTGCCAGCAGTGGAGATGGTGCATACAATGAGCAGTTCTTC,CASSGDGAYNEQFF
TRBV5-6,15,NA,few,TRBJ2-3,TGTGCCAGCAGCTCGGGTCCCAGGGGATCAGATACGCAGTATTTT,CASSSGPRGSDTQYF
TRBV5-6,11,NA,few,TRBJ1-2,TGTGCCAGCAGCCCAGGGTATGGCTACACCTTC,CASSPGYGYTF
TRBV7-9,14,TRBD1,few,TRBJ2-7,TGTGCCAGCAGCTTTGGACAGGGTGTCCACGAGCAGTACTTC,CASSFGQGVHEQYF
TRBV5-1,16,TRBD1,few,TRBJ2-7,TGCGCCAGCAGCTCTGCAGGCCCGGGACAGGGCTACGAGCAGTACTTC,CASSSAGPGQGYEQYF
TRBV5-1,17,TRBD2,NA,TRBJ2-5,TGCGCCAGCAGCTTTTCTGGACTAGCGGGGGGTGCGGAGACCCAGTACTTC,CASSFSGLAGGAETQYF
TRBV29-1,14,NA,NA,TRBJ2-5,TGCAGCGTGGCCCCGGGCAGGGTGGGGGAGACCCAGTACTTC,CSVAPGRVGETQYF
TRBV5-4,13,NA,few,TRBJ1-1,TGTGCCAGCAGCTTTGGGCAGAACACTGAAGCTTTCTTT,CASSFGQNTEAFF
TRBV6-1,15,NA,NA,TRBJ2-3,TGTGCCAGCAGTGAATGGCCCGTCGTGCAGGATACGCAGTATTTT,CASSEWPVVQDTQYF
TRBV28,14,TRBD1,NA,TRBJ2-5,TGTGCCAGCAGGCATCAGGGGGTACAAGAGACCCAGTACTTC,CASRHQGVQETQYF
TRBV7-9,17,NA,NA,TRBJ1-5,TGTGCCAGCAGCCTAAGTGGGGGGATCGCCTCCAATCAGCCCCAGCATTTT,CASSLSGGIASNQPQHF
TRBV5-1,15,NA,NA,TRBJ2-7,TGCGCCAGCAGCTTGGAGGGCCCGGGGTACAACGAGCAGTACTTC,CASSLEGPGYNEQYF
TRBV2,14,NA,few,TRBJ2-1,TGTGCCAGCAACCGTCTGGCAGGTTACAATGAGCAGTTCTTC,CASNRLAGYNEQFF
TRBV13,16,TRBD2,NA,TRBJ2-5,TGTGCCAGCACTACCTCGGGTCTAGCGGCAGCAGAGACCCAGTACTTC,CASTTSGLAAAETQYF
TRBV15,15,NA,NA,TRBJ2-7,TGTGCCACCAGCAGAGATAGGGGGACCCTGCACGAGCAGTACTTC,CATSRDRGTLHEQYF
TRBV29-1,14,NA,few,TRBJ1-4,TGCAGCGTTGACTTCGGGACTGCGGATGAAAAACTGTTTTTT,CSVDFGTADEKLFF
TRBV5-1,16,TRBD1,NA,TRBJ2-5,TGCGCCAGCAGCTGGGACAGGGGGACCTTGCAAGAGACCCAGTACTTC,CASSWDRGTLQETQYF
TRBV2,12,NA,few,TRBJ2-5,TGTGCCTCCGGACGGGAACAAGAGACCCAGTACTTC,CASGREQETQYF
TRBV19,15,NA,NA,TRBJ1-1,TGTGCCAGTAGTACAGCGGGCCTGCCGGGCACTGAAGCTTTCTTT,CASSTAGLPGTEAFF
TRBV29-1,12,NA,NA,TRBJ1-1,TGCAGCGTTGAGCGTTCGAACACTGAAGCTTTCTTT,CSVERSNTEAFF
TRBV11-2,15,NA,NA,TRBJ2-5,TGTGCCAGCAGCTTAGCGGGCGGGGGCGTACGGACCCAGTACTTC,CASSLAGGGVRTQYF